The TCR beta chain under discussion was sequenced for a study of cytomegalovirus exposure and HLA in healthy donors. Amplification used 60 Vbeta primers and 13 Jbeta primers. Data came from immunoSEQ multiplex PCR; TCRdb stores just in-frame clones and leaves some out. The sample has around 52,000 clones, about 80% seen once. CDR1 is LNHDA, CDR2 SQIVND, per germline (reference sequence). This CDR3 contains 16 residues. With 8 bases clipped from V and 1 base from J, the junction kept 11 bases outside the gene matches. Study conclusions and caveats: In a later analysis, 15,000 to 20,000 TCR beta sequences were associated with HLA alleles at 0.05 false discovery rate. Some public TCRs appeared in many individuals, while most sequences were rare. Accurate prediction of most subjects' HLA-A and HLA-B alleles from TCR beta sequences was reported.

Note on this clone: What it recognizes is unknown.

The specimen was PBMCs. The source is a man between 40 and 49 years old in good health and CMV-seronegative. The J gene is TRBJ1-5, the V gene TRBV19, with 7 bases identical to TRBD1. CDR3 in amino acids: CASGLTWTGSNQPQHF. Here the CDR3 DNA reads TGTGCCAGTGGGTTAACGTGGACAGGAAGCAATCAGCCCCAGCATTTT. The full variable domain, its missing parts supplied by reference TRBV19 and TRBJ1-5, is DGGITQSPKYLFRKEGQNVTLSCEQNLNHDAMYWYRQDPGQGLRLIYYSQIVNDFQKGDIAEGYSVSREKKESFPLTVTSAQKNPTAFYLCASGLTWTGSNQPQHFGDGTRLSIL.